This T cell receptor beta chain was captured by sequencing in a study of control samples from healthy donors and cancer patients. This CDR3 is 17 amino acids long. Generated by immunoSEQ multiplex PCR, the TCRdb table keeps only in-frame clones and is missing some. Of around 250,000 clones listed, around 80% are singletons. The sequence came from an older woman with lung cancer. Specimen: PBMCs. This chain links TRBV21-1 with TRBJ1-6; TRBD1, the D gene given by the table, was not confirmed from the DNA. TRBV21-1 is tagged as a pseudogene. The CDR3 DNA reads TGTGCCAGCAGCAAACCGACAGGGGGCCGGGATAATTCACCCCTCCACTTT. This gives the protein CASSKPTGGRDNSPLHF.